Sequencing of this T cell receptor beta chain was carried out in a study of blood T cell repertoires in COVID-19. Data came from immunoSEQ multiplex PCR; TCRdb stores just in-frame clones and leaves some out. The table shows 250,000 to 350,000 clones, with 92% occurring only once. Germline V gene lookup returns CDR1 SGHNT and CDR2 YYREEE (reference sequence). V dropped 4 bases and J dropped 0; count of bases not matched to a gene: 4. This CDR3 has 14 residues. V usage is TRBV5-4 and J usage is TRBJ2-7; 7 positions match TRBD1. The receptor comes from a woman in her thirties who had recovered from COVID-19. Material: PBMCs or T cells enriched from blood (not recorded which). CDR3 residues: CASSQDRNSYEQYF. In nucleotides, the CDR3 is TGTGCCAGCAGCCAGGACAGGAACTCCTACGAGCAGTACTTC.